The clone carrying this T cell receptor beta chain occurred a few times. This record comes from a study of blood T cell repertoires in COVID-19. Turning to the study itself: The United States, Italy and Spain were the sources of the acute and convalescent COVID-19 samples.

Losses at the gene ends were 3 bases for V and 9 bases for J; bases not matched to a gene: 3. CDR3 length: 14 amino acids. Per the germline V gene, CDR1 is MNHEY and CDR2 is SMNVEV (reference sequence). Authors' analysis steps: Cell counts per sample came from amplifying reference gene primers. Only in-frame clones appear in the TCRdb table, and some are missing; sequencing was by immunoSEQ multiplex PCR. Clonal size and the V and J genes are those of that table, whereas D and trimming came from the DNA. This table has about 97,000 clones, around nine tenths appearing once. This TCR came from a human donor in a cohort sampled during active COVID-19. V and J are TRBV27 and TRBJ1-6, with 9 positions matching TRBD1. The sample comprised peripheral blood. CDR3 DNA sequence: TGTGCCAGCAGTTTTCTGGACAGGGGTTCACCCCTCCACTTT. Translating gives CASSFLDRGSPLHF.